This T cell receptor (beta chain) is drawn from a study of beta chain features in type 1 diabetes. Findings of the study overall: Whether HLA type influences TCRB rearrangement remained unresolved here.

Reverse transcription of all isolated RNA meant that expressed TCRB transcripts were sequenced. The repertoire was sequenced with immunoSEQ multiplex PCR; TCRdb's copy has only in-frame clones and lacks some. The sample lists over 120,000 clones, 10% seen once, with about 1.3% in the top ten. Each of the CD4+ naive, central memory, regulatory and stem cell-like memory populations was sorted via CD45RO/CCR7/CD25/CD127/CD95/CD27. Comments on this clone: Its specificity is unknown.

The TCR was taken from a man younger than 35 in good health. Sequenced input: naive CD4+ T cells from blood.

CDR3 bases: TGCAGCGTTGAAAGAACAGGGGGCAACTATGGCTACACCTTC. Amino acid sequence: CSVERTGGNYGYTF. This chain joins TRBV29-1 and TRBJ1-2; 9 nucleotides line up with TRBD1. Germline V CDR1 and CDR2: SQVTM, ANQGSEA. The CDR3 consists of 14 residues. Losses at the gene ends were 2 bases for V and 2 bases for J; bases not matched to a gene: 3. The variable domain in full, with the rest retrieved from reference TRBV29-1 and TRBJ1-2, is SAVISQKPSRDICQRGTSLTIQCQVDSQVTMMFWYRQQPGQSLTLIATANQGSEATYESGFVIDKFPISRPNLTFSTLTVSNMSPEDSSIYLCSVERTGGNYGYTFGSGTRLTVV.